These T cell receptor beta chains were read from a single sample in a study of T cell changes during pregnancy in multiple sclerosis. Assay: immunoSEQ multiplex PCR; the TCRdb copy retains only in-frame clones and omits some. The table lists roughly 7,900 clones, about 85% of them singletons. The material was CD8+ T cells from peripheral blood mononuclear cells, obtained in the first trimester of pregnancy. The receptors derive from a female donor in good health, enrolled as a control in a pregnancy study. The CDR3 runs from the conserved cysteine through the conserved F or W.

V gene: TRBV21-1; CDR3 protein: CASRSQGGNTEAFF
V gene: TRBV6-5; CDR3 protein: CASSFFRDRYKDGYTF
V gene: TRBV14; CDR3 protein: CASSQRDSTYNEQFF
V gene: TRBV7-9; CDR3 protein: CASSLVGRGGTF
V gene: TRBV4-2; CDR3 protein: CASSQDRGGSYEQYF
V gene: TRBV10-3; CDR3 protein: CAISQTGFTGELFF
V gene: TRBV4-1; CDR3 protein: CASSQPELAGGLETQYF
V gene: TRBV5-6; CDR3 protein: CASSTGQYGYTF
V gene: TRBV6-5; CDR3 protein: CASSYGAVSYEQYF
V gene: TRBV6-1; CDR3 protein: CASSEVSGASYEQYF
V gene: TRBV14; CDR3 protein: CASSPSRTTVPFGTQYF
V gene: TRBV28; CDR3 protein: CASSSVVSNTGELFF
V gene: TRBV2; CDR3 protein: CASSEPNREVHEQYF
V gene: TRBV6-4; CDR3 protein: CASSTSGSEDEQFF
V gene: TRBV6-4; CDR3 protein: CASSDGSGGSSGANVLTF
V gene: TRBV7-9; CDR3 protein: CASSSVAESTDTQYF
V gene: TRBV6-4; CDR3 protein: CASSESAGESNEQFF
V gene: TRBV6-1; CDR3 protein: CASSELVGGFNTEAFF
V gene: TRBV6-4; CDR3 protein: CASSDSNGNSPLHF
V gene: TRBV10-3; CDR3 protein: CAISADSGTRNEQFF
V gene: TRBV4-1; CDR3 protein: CASSPSLGRTGDQPQHF